The 26 T cell receptor beta chains given below trace back to one sample, sequenced in a study of blood T cell repertoires in COVID-19. The repertoire was sequenced with immunoSEQ multiplex PCR; TCRdb's copy has only in-frame clones and lacks some. The table shows fewer than 250,000 clones, with roughly 80% occurring only once. The sample consisted of peripheral blood. The receptor source for this set is a woman aged 60-70 years with active or convalescent COVID-19.

The chain recombines TRBV6-6 with TRBJ2-3; possible D gene TRBD1, 6 bases. The germline CDR1 and CDR2 sequences are MNHNY and SVGAGI (reference sequence). Trimming removed 6 bases at V and 5 bases at J, with 15 bases between. CDR3 length: 14 amino acids. The CDR3 protein is CASRAGQTRDTQYF. The CDR3 DNA follows: TGTGCCAGCAGAGCAGGACAGACCCGAGATACGCAGTATTTT.

This clone has more than one count but fewer than ten. The chain recombines TRBV4-1 with TRBJ2-2, with unresolved D. V was clipped by 0 bases and J by 4 bases, with 9 bases between them. This CDR3 region has 15 residues. CDR1 MGHRA and CDR2 YSYEKL come from the germline V gene. The CDR3 reads CASSQENWSTGELFF. The CDR3 nucleotides are TGCGCCAGCAGCCAAGAGAATTGGAGCACCGGGGAGCTGTTTTTT.

The chain joins TRBV24-1 to TRBJ2-5, with no clear D. Germline loops: CDR1 KGHDR, CDR2 SFDVKD. Trimming stripped 3 bases from V and 4 bases from J, with 5 bases between. This CDR3 is built from 12 residues. The CDR3 here is CATSDQRETQYF. DNA of the CDR3: TGTGCCACCAGTGATCAGCGAGAGACCCAGTACTTC.

The rearrangement links TRBV6-5 to TRBJ2-7, with TRBD1 matching 9 bases. This CDR3 has 13 amino acids. CDR1 and CDR2 from the germline V gene are MNHEY and SVGAGI. V was pared by 4 bases and J by 7 bases, with 5 bases of the junction left unmatched. CDR3 sequence: CASSWDRVWEQYV. As DNA, the CDR3 is TGTGCCAGCAGTTGGGACAGGGTGTGGGAGCAGTACGTC.

The V gene is TRBV6-2 or TRBV6-3, the J gene TRBJ1-2, with TRBD1 as a possible D gene (5 bases). Germline CDR1 reads MNHEY; CDR2 reads SVGEGT. The CDR3 is made up of 15 amino acids. V lost 0 bases, J lost 4 bases, and 12 bases lay in between. The CDR3 here is CASSYSQGAVYGYTF. The CDR3 region has the DNA TGTGCCAGCAGTTACTCGCAGGGTGCGGTCTATGGCTACACCTTC.

V gene TRBV6-5 combines with J gene TRBJ1-3; D ambiguous. V dropped 2 bases and J dropped 0 bases, with 11 bases sitting between them. The germline gives CDR1 MNHEY, CDR2 SVGAGI. The CDR3 consists of 16 residues. The CDR3 DNA is TGTGCCAGCAGTTACCTGGCCAGCGACTCTGGAAACACCATATATTTT. This translates into CASSYLASDSGNTIYF.

Here the CDR3 reads CASSLVPSGSSTGELFF. The CDR3 region has the DNA TGCGCCAGCAGCTTGGTGCCTAGCGGGTCGTCCACCGGGGAGCTGTTTTTT. This sequence joins TRBV5-1 and TRBJ2-2, with TRBD2 identical over 8 bases. Germline assignment: CDR1 SGHRS and CDR2 YFSETQ. J lost 4 bases, V lost 0 bases, and 8 bases had no gene match. This CDR3 has 17 residues.

This chain connects TRBV9 to TRBJ2-3, with 12 positions matching TRBD2. V trimming: 6 bases; J trimming: 3 bases; junction bases outside the gene matches: 8. The length of the CDR3 is 16 residues. Per the germline V gene, CDR1 is SGDLS and CDR2 is YYNGEE. The CDR3 region has the DNA TGTGCCAGCACCAAACTAGCGGGAGGAGTAACAGATACGCAGTATTTT. Residues: CASTKLAGGVTDTQYF.

The rearrangement joins TRBV25-1 to TRBJ1-2, with D unclear. The CDR3 is made up of 11 amino acids. V was clipped by 1 base and J by 6 bases, with 3 bases between them. Germline CDR1 MGHDK, CDR2 SYGVNS. The DNA for the CDR3 is TGTGCCAGCAGTGAATTCGATGGCTACACCTTC. Protein: CASSEFDGYTF.

The chain couples TRBV5-6 to TRBJ1-1; D is unresolved. V lost 1 base and J lost 6, with 10 bases in between. In germline, CDR1 is SGHDT, CDR2 YYEEEE. The CDR3 covers 13 residues. The CDR3 sequence is CASSLLARSEAFF. The CDR3 DNA follows: TGTGCCAGCAGCTTGTTGGCCAGATCTGAAGCTTTCTTT.

This rearrangement joins TRBV28 to TRBJ2-2; D unresolved. Germline CDR1 MDHEN, CDR2 SYDVKM. The V end lost 5 bases, the J end lost 1 base, and 8 bases lay between the germline ends. CDR3 size: 14 residues. CDR3 DNA sequence: TGTGCCAGCAGTCTTGGCCGGAACACCGGGGAGCTGTTTTTT. Translation: CASSLGRNTGELFF.

The V call is TRBV11-3, the J call TRBJ2-5, with 10 positions matching TRBD2. The CDR3 consists of 17 residues. CDR1 SGHNT and CDR2 YENEEA come from the germline V gene. V shed 1 base, J shed 5 bases, and the junction held 10 bases outside the gene matches. Written as DNA, the CDR3 is TGTGCCAGCAGCTTAGCCTGGGGTAGCGGGAGGAAGGAGACCCAGTACTTC. Its translation is CASSLAWGSGRKETQYF. Drawing the rest from reference TRBV11-3 and TRBJ2-5, the complete variable domain is EAGVVQSPRYKIIEKKQPVAFWCNPISGHNTLYWYLQNLGQGPELLIRYENEEAVDDSQLPKDRFSAERLKGVDSTLKIQPAELGDSAVYLCASSLAWGSGRKETQYFGPGTRLLVL.

The rearrangement joins TRBV4-1 to TRBJ2-3, with a tentative D call TRBD2 (7 bases). The CDR3 has 16 amino acids. CDR1 and CDR2 from the germline V gene are MGHRA and YSYEKL. V was cut by 1 base and J by 4 bases, with 15 bases left in between. This CDR3 reads CASSQARPGGADTQYF. The CDR3 DNA sequence: TGCGCCAGCAGCCAAGCTCGACCGGGGGGCGCAGATACGCAGTATTTT.

The V and J genes are TRBV9 and TRBJ2-2; 7 bases line up with TRBD2. Looked up from germline, CDR1 is SGDLS and CDR2 is YYNGEE. Trimming at V came to 0 bases and at J to 13 bases, leaving 6 bases not matched to a gene. This CDR3 region has 13 residues. DNA for the CDR3: TGTGCCAGCAGCGTAGCTTTGGGACTACGGCTGTTTTTT. Its translation: CASSVALGLRLFF.

This clone was seen more than once but under ten times. The V gene is TRBV10-3, the J gene TRBJ1-1, with a tentative D call TRBD1 (6 bases). Germline CDR1 is ENHRY and CDR2 is SYGVKD. V lost 4 bases and J 5 bases, leaving 11 bases between the germline ends. The CDR3 has 13 residues. In DNA form, the CDR3 reads TGTGCCATCAGTGTTGCAGGGGTTACTGAAGCTTTCTTT. It translates to CAISVAGVTEAFF.

Only one count was recorded for this clone. The V call is TRBV6-5, the J call TRBJ1-1, with TRBD1 as a possible D gene (6 bases). This CDR3 has 13 residues. Germline V CDR1 and CDR2: MNHEY, SVGAGI. Between the trimmed V and J ends, which lost 9 bases and 4 bases, there was a span of 15 bases. CDR3 amino acids: CASRTVISTEAFF. As DNA, the CDR3 is TGTGCCAGTCGGACAGTTATTAGCACTGAAGCTTTCTTT.

This clone was recorded a few times. The V and J genes are TRBV7-3 and TRBJ2-1; the match to TRBD1 covers 7 bases. V shed 5 bases and J 5 bases; nucleotides not matched to a gene: 18. Per the germline V gene, CDR1 is SGHTA and CDR2 is FQGTGA. The CDR3 consists of 18 residues. The DNA of the CDR3 is TGTGCCAGCAGCCGGACAGGAGGATCGGTACCTCCAGACAATGAGCAGTTCTTC. This gives the protein CASSRTGGSVPPDNEQFF.

Here the CDR3 DNA reads TGTGCCAGCAGCCAGGGGACAGGATACGAGCAGTACGTC. Translated, it gives CASSQGTGYEQYV. This chain joins TRBV3-1 (or the pseudogene TRBV3-2) and TRBJ2-7, with TRBD1 matching 8 bases. Trimming at V came to 3 bases and at J to 4 bases, leaving 2 bases not matched to a gene. There are 13 residues in the CDR3. The V gene's germline CDR1 is LGHDT and CDR2 YNNKEL (reference sequence).

This chain links TRBV19 with TRBJ2-3, with D maybe TRBD1 (6 bases). Germline loops: CDR1 LNHDA, CDR2 SQIVND (reference sequence). This CDR3 is built from 16 residues. V lost 1 base, J lost 3 bases, and 14 bases lay in between. CDR3 nucleotide sequence: TGTGCCAGTAGTATAGGACAGGCGAAAGGTACAGATACGCAGTATTTT. Translating gives CASSIGQAKGTDTQYF.

This chain connects TRBV28 to TRBJ2-7, with a possible D match to TRBD2 (5 bases). The germline V gene has CDR1 MDHEN and CDR2 SYDVKM. Trimming took off 3 bases at V and 5 bases at J, with 8 bases between the two ends. CDR3 size: 12 residues. CDR3 sequence: CASSFGVHEQYV. For the CDR3, the DNA is TGTGCCAGCAGTTTCGGGGTTCACGAGCAGTACGTC.

The chain has TRBV6-1 and TRBJ2-1; D is undetermined. V was pared by 1 base and J by 5 bases, with 6 bases between. Germline V CDR1 and CDR2: MNHNS, SASEGT. There are 13 residues in the CDR3. The CDR3 spells CASSEGANNEQFF. As DNA, the CDR3 is TGTGCCAGCAGTGAAGGCGCAAACAATGAGCAGTTCTTC.

This rearrangement joins TRBV9 to TRBJ2-7, with TRBD1 matching over 11 bases. Unmatched junction bases numbered 0, after V lost 0 bases and J lost 4 bases. The CDR3 has 14 amino acids. The V gene's germline CDR1 is SGDLS and CDR2 YYNGEE. The CDR3 region is CASSVGDRGYEQYF. The CDR3, as DNA: TGTGCCAGCAGCGTAGGGGACAGGGGGTACGAGCAGTACTTC.

This clone has a handful of counts. The chain couples TRBV6-6 to TRBJ2-1; D gene uncertain. V was pared by 5 bases and J by 1 base, with 9 bases between. The CDR3 covers 14 residues. Germline CDR1 MNHNY, CDR2 SVGAGI (reference sequence). CDR3 amino acids: CASSPSLSYNEQFF. DNA of the CDR3: TGTGCCAGCAGTCCTAGTCTGTCCTACAATGAGCAGTTCTTC.

The gene calls are TRBV18 and TRBJ1-1; 10 bases agree with TRBD1. This CDR3 contains 16 residues. J was trimmed by 3 bases and V by 5 bases; bases with no gene match: 9. Germline V gene lookup returns CDR1 KGHSH and CDR2 LQKENI. The CDR3 loop reads CASSVFAGQGDTEAFF. The CDR3 nucleotides read TGTGCCAGCTCAGTATTTGCAGGACAGGGGGACACTGAAGCTTTCTTT.

The V gene is TRBV19, the J gene TRBJ2-1, with a weak D call TRBD1 (6 bases). CDR3 length: 15 residues. In germline, CDR1 is LNHDA, CDR2 SQIVND (reference sequence). Trimming shortened V by 5 bases and J by 8 bases, and 19 bases separated the two germline ends. For the CDR3, the DNA is TGTGCCAGTAGTCCGACCTCTAACAGGGCCCATGAGCAGTTCTTC. Its protein is CASSPTSNRAHEQFF.

V is TRBV19 and J is TRBJ1-1, with no clear D. Germline V gene sequence: CDR1 LNHDA, CDR2 SQIVND (reference sequence). The CDR3 is made up of 15 amino acids. The ends were cut back, 8 bases at V and 0 bases at J, with 16 bases in the middle. The CDR3 here is CASFLVEGMNTEAFF. DNA of the CDR3: TGTGCCAGTTTTCTCGTTGAGGGAATGAACACTGAAGCTTTCTTT.